This T cell receptor (beta chain) was sequenced in a study of T-cell reconstitution after alpha-beta-depleted transplantation in children. Germline CDR1 is SGHRS and CDR2 is YFSETQ. This CDR3 is built from 14 residues. After removal of 4 bases from V and 5 bases from J, the junction contained 9 bases not matched to a gene. During its preparation, the TCRbeta library received unique molecular identifiers. TCRdb re-analysed the PCR reads in MiXCR, keeping a single row per CDR3 protein. The repertoire has hundreds of thousands of distinct CDR3 sequences, under 12% of them found once; the top ten carry approximately 4.1%.

The rearrangement joins TRBV5-1 to TRBJ2-7, with TRBD1 matching over 7 bases. The TCR comes from a human donor who donated a stem cell graft to a child with acute myeloid leukemia. The sample here was PBMCs from the stem cell graft donor, taken from the stem cell graft. CDR3 sequence reads: CASSNLQGIHEQYF. CDR3 coding DNA: TGCGCCAGCAGCAACCTACAGGGGATCCACGAGCAGTACTTC.